The 22 T cell receptor beta chains below all came from one sample that was sequenced in a study of cytomegalovirus exposure and HLA in healthy donors. Using immunoSEQ multiplex PCR, the repertoire was profiled, and TCRdb retains in-frame clones only, with some absent. The top ten hold 2% to 2.5% of the sample, which has more than 85,000 clones, more than 70% seen once. Sample: PBMCs. Source of these receptors: a woman between 18 and 30 years old in good health and CMV-seronegative.

This clone was seen once. The V and J genes are TRBV6-5 and TRBJ2-5; possibly TRBD1 for D (6 bases). Germline V gene sequence: CDR1 MNHEY, CDR2 SVGAGI. With 6 bases removed from V and 5 bases from J, the gap between germline ends came to 16 bases. The CDR3 runs 14 residues. CDR3 amino acids: CASRGFSGDETQYF. The DNA of the CDR3 is TGTGCCAGCAGGGGGTTCTCAGGGGACGAGACCCAGTACTTC.

The rearrangement joins TRBV9 to TRBJ1-1, with TRBD1 matching over 11 bases. The junction had 6 bases not matched to a gene; V was cut back by 4 bases and J by 7 bases. CDR3 length equals 14 residues. CDR1 is SGDLS, CDR2 YYNGEE, per germline. CDR3 region: CASSLGTGGGEAFF. Written as DNA, the CDR3 is TGTGCCAGCAGCCTTGGGACAGGGGGTGGTGAAGCTTTCTTT.

The chain links TRBV4-3 to TRBJ2-6; a weak D match, TRBD1 (6 bases). From germline, CDR1 is LGHNA and CDR2 YSLEER. The CDR3 has 19 residues. V was trimmed by 1 base and J by 1 base, leaving 17 bases between them. The CDR3 DNA sequence: TGCGCCAGCAGCCAAGTATTTCCCAGGGACAAATCTGGGGCCAACGTCCTGACTTTC. Its protein is CASSQVFPRDKSGANVLTF.

In regard to this clone: Other DNA sequences in the sample encode the same CDR3. This rearrangement joins TRBV9 to TRBJ2-6; no firm D call. This CDR3 has 14 amino acids. CDR1 and CDR2 from the germline V gene are SGDLS and YYNGEE. Trimming shortened V by 3 bases and J by 1 base, and 5 bases separated the two germline ends. The DNA for the CDR3 is TGTGCCAGCAGCGGACTTTCTGGGGCCAACGTCCTGACTTTC. This codes for CASSGLSGANVLTF.

This clone was picked up one time. The CDR3 here is CASNGGGPDTQYF. The DNA of the CDR3 is TGTGCCAGCAACGGGGGGGGCCCAGATACGCAGTATTTT. The rearrangement uses TRBV9 and TRBJ2-3, with TRBD2 matching over 8 bases. The germline V gene encodes CDR1 SGDLS and CDR2 YYNGEE. V was clipped by 6 bases and J by 4 bases; unmatched bases: 4. This CDR3 comprises 13 residues.

This chain uses TRBV9 with TRBJ2-5, with 10 bases that match TRBD1. The germline gives CDR1 SGDLS, CDR2 YYNGEE. This CDR3 region has 14 residues. V lost 4 bases to trimming and J lost 3 bases; unmatched junction nucleotides: 3. This CDR3 reads CASSKGTGEETQYF. The DNA of the CDR3 is TGTGCCAGCAGCAAGGGGACAGGGGAAGAGACCCAGTACTTC.

The gene calls are TRBV9 and TRBJ2-1; tentative D call: TRBD2 (7 bases). Trimming left V 3 bases short and J 8 bases short, with 21 bases between. From germline, CDR1 is SGDLS and CDR2 YYNGEE. The CDR3 spans 16 residues. The DNA for the CDR3 is TGTGCCAGCAGCGCCCCTAGCGGCGCGGAGGGGGATGAGCAGTTCTTC. This gives the protein CASSAPSGAEGDEQFF.

The chain uses TRBV25-1 and TRBJ2-7, with 7 bases matching TRBD1. The CDR3 length is 16 residues. Per the germline V gene, CDR1 is MGHDK and CDR2 is SYGVNS. The junction had 11 bases not matched to a gene; V was cut back by 4 bases and J by 2 bases. This CDR3 is CASSGSPGQATYEQYF. CDR3 nucleotides: TGTGCCAGCAGTGGGTCACCCGGACAGGCAACCTACGAGCAGTACTTC.

This clone was counted once. The chain couples TRBV5-1 to TRBJ1-1; 7 bases are shared with TRBD1. CDR3 length: 13 amino acids. The germline gives CDR1 SGHRS, CDR2 YFSETQ. V was clipped by 4 bases and J by 11 bases; unmatched bases: 11. The chain's CDR3 is CASSLGQAGRAFF. CDR3 bases: TGCGCCAGCAGCCTAGGACAGGCCGGTAGGGCTTTCTTT.

This rearrangement joins TRBV4-1 to TRBJ2-3; TRBD2 matches 10 bases. This CDR3 is 17 amino acids long. The V segment lost 1 base and the J segment 2 bases; nucleotides outside the gene matches: 6. Germline V CDR1 and CDR2: MGHRA, YSYEKL. CDR3 coding DNA: TGCGCCAGCAGCCAAGGTACAGCGGGGGGGAACACAGATACGCAGTATTTT. Its protein product is CASSQGTAGGNTDTQYF.

V is TRBV4-2 and J is TRBJ2-7, with 8 bases identical to TRBD1. This CDR3 has 14 amino acids. Trimming at V came to 1 base and at J to 5 bases, leaving 4 bases not matched to a gene. Germline V lookup: CDR1 LGHNA, CDR2 YNFKEQ. The CDR3 bases are TGTGCCAGCAGCCAAGTCGGACAGGGTGACGAGCAGTACTTC. As protein: CASSQVGQGDEQYF.

The V call is TRBV30, the J call TRBJ2-2, with 13 bases matching TRBD2. The V gene's germline CDR1 is GTSNPN and CDR2 SVGIG (reference sequence). The length of the CDR3 is 21 residues. Trimming removed 1 base from V and 7 bases from J; junction bases left unmatched: 21. CDR3 in DNA: TGTGCCTGGAGTGCGACTCCGGGACTAGCGGGACCACATAACCTGGGCGGGGAGCTGTTTTTT. Translation gives CAWSATPGLAGPHNLGGELFF.

The chain combines TRBV15 with TRBJ2-7, with D tentatively TRBD2 (5 bases). Germline V gene lookup returns CDR1 LNHNV and CDR2 YYDKDF (reference sequence). V was clipped by 1 base and J by 0 bases, with 19 bases between them. CDR3 length: 18 amino acids. DNA of the CDR3: TGTGCCACCAGCAGAGTCGGGGAAGGGTTGGAGAGCTCCTACGAGCAGTACTTC. Translated: CATSRVGEGLESSYEQYF. The whole variable domain, remainder taken from reference TRBV15 and TRBJ2-7, is DAMVIQNPRYQVTQFGKPVTLSCSQTLNHNVMYWYQQKSSQAPKLLFHYYDKDFNNEADTPDNFQSRRPNTSFCFLDIRSPGLGDTAMYLCATSRVGEGLESSYEQYFGPGTRLTVT.

The V and J genes are TRBV6-5 and TRBJ2-1, with 9 positions matching TRBD1. The length of the CDR3 is 16 residues. Trimming cost V 2 bases and J 6 bases; bases outside gene matches: 8. The germline V gene has CDR1 MNHEY and CDR2 SVGAGI. The CDR3 sequence: CASSYTTGGRANEQFF. Written as DNA, the CDR3 is TGTGCCAGCAGTTACACGACAGGGGGAAGGGCCAATGAGCAGTTCTTC.

The CDR3 reads CASSPRDRQETQYF. Here the CDR3 DNA reads TGTGCCAGCAGCCCCCGGGACAGACAAGAGACCCAGTACTTC. The chain joins TRBV7-2 to TRBJ2-5, with 7 bases fitting TRBD1. This CDR3 comprises 14 residues. CDR1 and CDR2 from the germline V gene are SGHTA and FQGNSA. With V trimmed by 5 bases and J by 2 bases, 5 bases remained unmatched.

This chain links TRBV6-5 with TRBJ1-2; 11 nucleotides agree with TRBD1. The CDR3 is 14 amino acids. J was trimmed by 8 bases and V by 4 bases; bases with no gene match: 6. CDR1 MNHEY and CDR2 SVGAGI come from the germline V gene. As DNA, the CDR3 is TGTGCCAGCAGTTCAGGACAGGGGGCGCGGGGCTACACCTTC. Translation: CASSSGQGARGYTF.

V usage is TRBV20-1 and J usage is TRBJ2-3; no clear D. The length of the CDR3 is 11 residues. V was cut by 4 bases and J by 4 bases, with 6 bases left in between. Germline V gene sequence: CDR1 DFQATT, CDR2 SNEGSKA (reference sequence). The CDR3 DNA reads TGCAGTGCTATGTCCGCAGATACGCAGTATTTT. Its translation: CSAMSADTQYF.

This sequence joins TRBV5-4 and TRBJ2-1, with 7 bases aligning to TRBD2. The germline CDR1 and CDR2 sequences are SGHNT and YYREEE (reference sequence). This CDR3 has 12 residues. V lost 2 bases, J lost 16 bases, and 9 bases stayed unmatched. Here the CDR3 DNA reads TGTGCCAGCAGCTTCGGGACTAATTGGCTATTCTTC. It codes for CASSFGTNWLFF.

The rearrangement uses TRBV11-3 and TRBJ2-1; possible D gene TRBD1, 5 bases. With 1 base removed from V and 0 bases from J, the gap between germline ends came to 13 bases. The length of the CDR3 is 17 residues. Looked up from germline, CDR1 is SGHNT and CDR2 is YENEEA. CDR3 coding DNA: TGTGCCAGCAGCTTAGCCTATCAGGGTCCCTCCTACAATGAGCAGTTCTTC. Protein sequence: CASSLAYQGPSYNEQFF. Full variable domain (remainder filled in from reference TRBV11-3 and TRBJ2-1): EAGVVQSPRYKIIEKKQPVAFWCNPISGHNTLYWYLQNLGQGPELLIRYENEEAVDDSQLPKDRFSAERLKGVDSTLKIQPAELGDSAVYLCASSLAYQGPSYNEQFFGPGTRLTVL.

The rearrangement links TRBV10-1 to TRBJ1-5; D might be TRBD1 (5 bases). The V end lost 10 bases, the J end lost 0 bases, and 13 bases lay between the germline ends. The CDR3 is 14 amino acids. Germline V CDR1 and CDR2: WNHNN, SYGVQD (reference sequence). CDR3 in DNA: TGCGCCAACCGACAGACCCATAGCAATCAGCCCCAGCATTTT. Translation gives CANRQTHSNQPQHF.

This sequence joins TRBV14 and TRBJ2-5; 16 nucleotides agree with TRBD2. The V segment lost 2 bases and the J segment 5 bases; nucleotides outside the gene matches: 5. CDR1 and CDR2 (germline): SGHDN, FVKESK. CDR3 length equals 17 residues. The CDR3 here is CASSQPGLAGGPETQYF. The CDR3 bases are TGTGCCAGCAGCCAACCGGGACTAGCGGGAGGGCCGGAGACCCAGTACTTC.

This chain links TRBV2 with TRBJ2-3; D not resolved. There are 14 residues in the CDR3. Germline V gene data show CDR1 as SNHLY and CDR2 as FYNNEI. The V end was cut by 4 bases, the J end by 0 bases, with 8 bases between. Here the CDR3 reads CASSVLTSTDTQYF. The CDR3 DNA is TGTGCCAGCAGTGTACTGACTAGCACAGATACGCAGTATTTT.